The 21 T cell receptor beta chains presented below share a single source sample, sequenced in a study of blood T cell repertoires in COVID-19. Here immunoSEQ multiplex PCR was the method, and the copy in TCRdb shows in-frame clones only, minus some. The sample includes hundreds of thousands of clones, roughly 84% seen only once; the top ten take roughly 0.94%. The specimen sequenced was PBMCs or T cells enriched from blood (not recorded which). All receptors come from a woman under 40 who had recovered from COVID-19.

The rearrangement joins TRBV6-5 to TRBJ1-1, with D hard to call. CDR1 and CDR2 (germline): MNHEY, SVGAGI. V was clipped by 7 bases and J by 0 bases, with 9 bases between them. The CDR3 is 13 residues long. CDR3 DNA sequence: TGTGCCAGCACCCAAACACTGAACACTGAAGCTTTCTTT. Protein product: CASTQTLNTEAFF.

This chain links TRBV5-4 with TRBJ2-2, with TRBD1 matching over 8 bases. The CDR3 has 15 amino acids. J gave up 5 bases and V 7 bases, and 10 bases lay outside the gene matches. Germline V gene data show CDR1 as SGHNT and CDR2 as YYREEE (reference sequence). In DNA, the CDR3 is TGTGCCAGCGGTGGACAGGGAATGAAGACCGGGGAGCTGTTTTTT. Protein: CASGGQGMKTGELFF.

This clone was detected a few times. The chain couples TRBV5-4 to TRBJ2-1; TRBD2 agrees at 8 bases. The CDR3 runs to 16 residues. Germline V gives CDR1 SGHNT, CDR2 YYREEE (reference sequence). V was pared by 0 bases and J by 0 bases, with 2 bases of the junction left unmatched. The CDR3 bases are TGTGCCAGCAGCTTGGGCGGGGGGAGCTCCTACAATGAGCAGTTCTTC. It codes for CASSLGGGSSYNEQFF. The full variable domain, in which reference TRBV5-4 and TRBJ2-1 provide the parts outside the CDR3, is ETGVTQSPTHLIKTRGQQVTLRCSSQSGHNTVSWYQQALGQGPQFIFQYYREEENGRGNFPPRFSGLQFPNYSSELNVNALELDDSALYLCASSLGGGSSYNEQFFGPGTRLTVL.

This chain joins TRBV3-1 (or the pseudogene TRBV3-2) and TRBJ1-1; 9 bases agree with TRBD1. V shed 4 bases and J 0 bases; nucleotides not matched to a gene: 9. CDR1 is LGHDT and CDR2 is YNNKEL in the germline V gene (reference sequence). The CDR3 is made up of 17 amino acids. The CDR3 region has the DNA TGTGCCAGCAGCCCAAGGCGGACAGGGGTGCTGAACACTGAAGCTTTCTTT. This sequence encodes CASSPRRTGVLNTEAFF.

The rearrangement joins TRBV5-5 to TRBJ1-5; a weak D match, TRBD1 (5 bases). Germline values: CDR1 SGHKS, CDR2 YYEKEE (reference sequence). V was shortened by 1 base and J by 3 bases, with 8 bases between the two germline ends. CDR3 length: 14 amino acids. The chain's CDR3 is CASSLLDNNQPQHF. Here the CDR3 DNA reads TGTGCCAGCAGCTTGCTGGACAACAATCAGCCCCAGCATTTT.

This clone has only one observation. The chain carries TRBV4-1 and TRBJ2-1, with 10 bases identical to TRBD1. The CDR3 totals 15 residues. J lost 4 bases, V lost 4 bases, and 4 bases had no gene match. The germline V gene has CDR1 MGHRA and CDR2 YSYEKL. Here the CDR3 DNA reads TGCGCCAGCAGCCCCGGGACAGGGGCTTACAATGAGCAGTTCTTC. As protein: CASSPGTGAYNEQFF.

This CDR3 reads CASSLGQGLAYNSPLHF. In DNA, the CDR3 is TGTGCCAGCAGCTTAGGACAGGGGCTCGCCTATAATTCACCCCTCCACTTT. The V and J genes are TRBV7-9 and TRBJ1-6; 8 bases agree with TRBD1. Germline trimming cut 1 base from V and 2 bases from J; bases unmatched to any gene: 4. Germline CDR1 is SEHNR and CDR2 is FQNEAQ (reference sequence). The CDR3 is 17 amino acids. The full variable domain, with the rest looked up from reference TRBV7-9 and TRBJ1-6, is DTGVSQNPRHKITKRGQNVTFRCDPISEHNRLYWYRQTLGQGPEFLTYFQNEAQLEKSRLLSDRFSAERPKGSFSTLEIQRTEQGDSAMYLCASSLGQGLAYNSPLHFGNGTRLTVT.

This clone came up a few times. The chain is built from TRBV27 and TRBJ2-7; 7 nucleotides align to TRBD2. The J segment lost 6 bases and the V segment lost 5 bases, leaving 13 bases of the junction unmatched. Per germline, CDR1 MNHEY and CDR2 SMNVEV (reference sequence). This CDR3 comprises 15 residues. The CDR3 coding sequence is TGTGCCAGCAGTCCCTCCATGGGAGGCGGGGGCGAGCAGTACTTC. Translating gives CASSPSMGGGGEQYF.

This chain joins TRBV27 and TRBJ2-1, with D perhaps matching TRBD2 (5 bases). Germline lookup yields CDR1 MNHEY and CDR2 SMNVEV (reference sequence). Trimming pared 7 bases from V and 0 bases from J, leaving 19 bases between. The CDR3 contains 17 residues. CDR3 in amino acids: CASTRWAGKSSYNEQFF. As DNA, the CDR3 is TGTGCCAGCACCCGGTGGGCCGGGAAAAGCTCCTACAATGAGCAGTTCTTC.

The chain joins TRBV2 to TRBJ1-6; tentatively, D is TRBD1 (5 bases). This CDR3 is built from 14 residues. Germline V gives CDR1 SNHLY, CDR2 FYNNEI. Trimming cost V 2 bases and J 6 bases, with 8 bases left between them. CDR3 nucleotides: TGTGCCAGCAGTGAACAGGGAATTAATTCACCCCTCCACTTT. Translating gives CASSEQGINSPLHF.

The V gene is TRBV9, the J gene TRBJ1-4; D might be TRBD1 (6 bases). CDR1 and CDR2 (germline): SGDLS, YYNGEE. Trimming pared 7 bases from V and 2 bases from J, leaving 12 bases between. The CDR3 is 14 amino acids. CDR3 coding DNA: TGTGCCAGCGGGGGCGGCCCCACTAATGAAAAACTGTTTTTT. It yields the protein CASGGGPTNEKLFF.

The chain is built from TRBV28 and TRBJ1-1, with D unresolved. Germline CDR1 MDHEN, CDR2 SYDVKM. Trimming stripped 3 bases from V and 7 bases from J, with 12 bases between. CDR3 length: 13 residues. The CDR3 DNA follows: TGTGCCAGCAGTTTCGTGATAGTCCGTGAAGCTTTCTTT. This gives the protein CASSFVIVREAFF.

This rearrangement joins TRBV5-1 to TRBJ2-3; 7 bases agree with TRBD1. J was trimmed by 0 bases and V by 0 bases; bases with no gene match: 16. Germline lookup yields CDR1 SGHRS and CDR2 YFSETQ. The CDR3 extends over 20 amino acids. The CDR3 spells CASSLANRQGPFLSTDTQYF. DNA of the CDR3: TGCGCCAGCAGCTTGGCCAATCGACAGGGTCCCTTCCTAAGCACAGATACGCAGTATTTT.

Details on this clone: The sample holds other DNA sequences that translate to the same CDR3. The chain combines TRBV7-9 with TRBJ2-7; 8 nucleotides align to TRBD1. The CDR3 contains 14 residues. Germline V gene sequence: CDR1 SEHNR, CDR2 FQNEAQ (reference sequence). J was trimmed by 3 bases and V by 5 bases; bases with no gene match: 6. The CDR3 is CASSPRTGSYEQYF. The CDR3 DNA is TGTGCCAGCAGCCCGAGGACAGGGAGCTACGAGCAGTACTTC.

The rearrangement uses TRBV6-5 and TRBJ1-5; possibly TRBD1 for D (6 bases). This CDR3 region has 15 residues. The germline V gene encodes CDR1 MNHEY and CDR2 SVGAGI. Trimming cost V 0 bases and J 7 bases, with 13 bases left between them. In nucleotides, the CDR3 is TGTGCCAGCAGTTACTCGGTCAGGGGTGGCCAGCCCCAGCATTTT. It translates to CASSYSVRGGQPQHF.

V usage is TRBV30 and J usage is TRBJ2-5; weak D call: TRBD2 (5 bases). The V end was cut by 2 bases, the J end by 5 bases, with 21 bases between. The CDR3 has 16 amino acids. Per germline, CDR1 GTSNPN and CDR2 SVGIG (reference sequence). This CDR3 is CAWSPPQLEIGETQYF. The CDR3 DNA reads TGTGCCTGGAGTCCCCCCCAACTAGAGATAGGGGAGACCCAGTACTTC.

The rearrangement joins TRBV7-8 to TRBJ1-6; 9 bases fit TRBD1. With V trimmed by 4 bases and J by 10 bases, 8 bases remained unmatched. CDR3 length: 15 residues. The germline CDR1 and CDR2 sequences are SGHVS and FQNEAQ. The CDR3 is CASSWPGQGQSPLHF. In DNA, the CDR3 is TGTGCCAGCAGCTGGCCGGGACAGGGACAATCACCCCTCCACTTT.

V gene TRBV2 combines with J gene TRBJ1-5; D is undetermined. The CDR3 is 16 residues long. The germline CDR1 and CDR2 sequences are SNHLY and FYNNEI. Trimming pared 2 bases from V and 2 bases from J, leaving 13 bases between. CDR3 nucleotide sequence: TGTGCCAGCAGTGAATGGCTCGGGAATGGCAATCAGCCCCAGCATTTT. It is translated as CASSEWLGNGNQPQHF.

This clone appeared once. The chain has TRBV6-5 and TRBJ1-5; D unclear. Trimming stripped 7 bases from V and 0 bases from J, with 10 bases between. Germline lookup yields CDR1 MNHEY and CDR2 SVGAGI. The CDR3 contains 14 residues. The DNA of the CDR3 is TGTGCCAGCACCCCACAGTATAGCAATCAGCCCCAGCATTTT. It is translated as CASTPQYSNQPQHF.

The gene calls are TRBV5-6 and TRBJ2-5; D is unresolved. CDR1 is SGHDT, CDR2 YYEEEE, per germline. The CDR3 has 14 residues. V was shortened by 0 bases and J by 5 bases, with 11 bases between the two germline ends. CDR3 in DNA: TGTGCCAGCAGCTTGGGGCCCCCTGTGGAGACCCAGTACTTC. Translating it yields CASSLGPPVETQYF.

In its sample, this clone was seen a few times. The rearrangement uses TRBV2 and TRBJ2-2; TRBD1 matches at 12 bases. With V trimmed by 7 bases and J by 3 bases, 6 bases remained unmatched. The germline CDR1 and CDR2 sequences are SNHLY and FYNNEI. The CDR3 is made up of 16 amino acids. CDR3 coding DNA: TGTGCCAGCACGCCTGGGACAGGGGGCCACACCGGGGAGCTGTTTTTT. This sequence encodes CASTPGTGGHTGELFF.